This TCR beta chain was sequenced in a study of T cell repertoires in cytomegalovirus infection. TCRdb used MiXCR to reprocess the reads, holding one entry per CDR3 protein. The table includes about 60,000 distinct CDR3 sequences, around 20% detected once. In the case of this clonotype: Its antigen is not known.

The sample consisted of CD8+ T cells from cultured PBMCs, taken from culture after CMV antigen stimulation. The sequence was obtained from a human donor in good health (CMV status not recorded). Some clones in this sample may be carry-over from other donors' samples.

CDR3 DNA sequence: TGTGCCAGCAGCTCTGGACTGACCTACGAGCAGTACTTC. Its protein product is CASSSGLTYEQYF. The chain employs TRBV7-2 and TRBJ2-7; maybe TRBD2 (5 bases). The CDR3 consists of 13 residues. Trimming cost V 4 bases and J 2 bases, with 9 bases left between them. CDR1 is SGHTA, CDR2 FQGNSA, per germline.